This T cell receptor (beta chain) comes out of a study of blood T cell repertoires in COVID-19. The wider study: The United States, Italy and Spain were the sources of the acute and convalescent COVID-19 samples. The analysed material was cDNA or gDNA that came from T cells, B-cell-depleted T cells, or PBMCs.

The CDR3 extends over 13 amino acids. Unmatched junction bases numbered 9, after V lost 8 bases and J lost 8 bases. Germline V lookup: CDR1 MNHEY, CDR2 SVGAGI. Per the original data handling: From reference gene primer amplification, estimates of nucleated cell counts were derived. Only in-frame clones appear in the TCRdb table, and some are missing; sequencing was by immunoSEQ multiplex PCR. V, J and clone size are those of that table, while D and trimming were read from the DNA. The data contain 90,000 to 120,000 clones, 80% to 85% of them singletons. Source material: peripheral blood. The V and J genes are TRBV6-5 and TRBJ1-1; TRBD1 matches at 9 bases. The receptor was isolated from a man between 65 and 85 years old with acute or convalescent COVID-19. CDR3 coding DNA: TGTGCCAGCCGGGACAGGGCGTTCGTCGAAGCTTTCTTT. Its translation: CASRDRAFVEAFF.